This record looks at one T cell receptor beta chain sequence and its context. Its antigen is unidentified. Germline V gives CDR1 SNHLY, CDR2 FYNNEI. V shed 1 base and J shed 12 bases, with 16 bases lying between them. The CDR3 length is 14 residues. This specimen comes from a study of T cell responses to AZD1222 COVID-19 vaccine. Study as a whole: Whether given at about 4 or about 12 weeks, second doses were pooled.

General study results and limits: Receipt of two AZD1222 doses was followed by a rise in Spike-specific TCR breadth and depth. CD4 TCRs associated with vaccination spanned spike, dominating at 160-218 and 743-854.

Sequenced by immunoSEQ multiplex PCR; TCRdb stores in-frame clones only, minus some. The table shows some 120,000 clones, with 70% to 90% occurring only once. The origin of this receptor is an adult in good health. This specimen consisted of peripheral blood, obtained on day 0 of AZD1222 vaccination. J is TRBJ2-1 and V is TRBV2, with D perhaps assigned TRBD1 or TRBD2 (6 bases each). The CDR3 loop reads CASSEGGRGGGQFF. The CDR3 coding sequence is TGTGCCAGCAGTGAAGGAGGCAGGGGAGGAGGGCAGTTCTTC.